The TCR beta chain under discussion was sequenced for a study of CD8 T cells in ankylosing spondylitis. Trimming removed 4 bases from V and 7 bases from J; junction bases left unmatched: 10. Germline assignment: CDR1 SGHRS and CDR2 YFSETQ. The CDR3 is 14 amino acids. Study-wide results and caveats: It was reported that disease-linked clones were significantly enriched in matched ankylosing spondylitis synovial fluid. A subset of motif variants has previously been described in the synovial fluid and blood of reactive arthritis.

This clonotype was counted ten times or more. Its target is not known. TCRdb fed the 5' RACE reads into MiXCR, producing one record per CDR3 protein. The sample consists of more than 100,000 distinct CDR3 sequences, 9.5% to 12% of them appearing once. The receptor's source is a female donor with ankylosing spondylitis or in good health (not recorded which). This chain uses TRBV5-1 with TRBJ1-1; 7 bases line up with TRBD1. Specimen: blood, either unsorted or a sorted T cell fraction (not recorded which). This chain's CDR3 is CASSTGQEGDEAFF. CDR3 bases: TGCGCCAGCAGCACAGGACAGGAGGGGGATGAAGCTTTCTTT.